The sequence of this TCR beta chain was determined in a study of T cell responses to AZD1222 COVID-19 vaccine. General study results and limits: Sampled repertoires all dated from after the peak T cell response. Mapped onto spike, vaccine-associated CD4 TCRs spanned it and were dominant at 160-218 and 743-854. The study identified only 6 or 7 AZD1222 recipients as seropositive at baseline.

Method: immunoSEQ multiplex PCR; TCRdb's copy keeps in-frame clones and lacks some. In the table there are some 180,000 clones, about nine tenths of which are singletons. The length of the CDR3 is 14 residues. The V gene's germline CDR1 is LNHDA and CDR2 SQIVND (reference sequence). Trimming removed 1 base at V and 4 bases at J, with 10 bases between. Points on this clone: What it binds is not known.

Specimen: peripheral blood, collected 28 days after the second AZD1222 dose. The sequence derives from an adult who received the AZD1222 COVID-19 vaccine. The chain carries TRBV19 and TRBJ2-5, with TRBD1 as a possible D gene (6 bases). The CDR3 DNA reads TGTGCCAGTAGTATAGGGACAGTGGGAGAGACCCAGTACTTC. This gives the protein CASSIGTVGETQYF.